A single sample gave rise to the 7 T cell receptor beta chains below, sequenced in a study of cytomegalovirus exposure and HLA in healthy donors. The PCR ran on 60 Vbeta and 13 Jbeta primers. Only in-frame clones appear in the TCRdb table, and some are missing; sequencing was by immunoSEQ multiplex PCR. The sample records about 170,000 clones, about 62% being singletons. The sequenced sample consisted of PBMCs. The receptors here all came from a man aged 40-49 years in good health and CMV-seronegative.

CDR3 loop: CASSLAYRESHTEAFF. In nucleotides, the CDR3 is TGTGCCAGCAGCTTAGCATACAGGGAGAGTCACACTGAAGCTTTCTTT. The chain is built from TRBV11-1 and TRBJ1-1; tentatively, D is TRBD1 (6 bases). The CDR3 extends over 16 amino acids. The ends were cut back, 0 bases at V and 3 bases at J, with 14 bases in the middle. Per the germline V gene, CDR1 is SGHAT and CDR2 is FQDESV (reference sequence).

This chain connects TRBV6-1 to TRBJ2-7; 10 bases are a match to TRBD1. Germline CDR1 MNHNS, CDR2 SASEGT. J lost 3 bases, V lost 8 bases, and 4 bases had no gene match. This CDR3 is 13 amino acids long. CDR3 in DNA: TGTGCCAGCGGGACAGGGGCCGACTACGAGCAGTACTTC. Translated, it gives CASGTGADYEQYF.

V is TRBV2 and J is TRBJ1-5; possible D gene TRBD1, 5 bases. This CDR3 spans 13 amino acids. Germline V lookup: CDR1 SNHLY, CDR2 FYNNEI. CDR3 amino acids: CASQDSSNQPQHF. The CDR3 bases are TGTGCTAGTCAAGACAGTAGCAATCAGCCCCAGCATTTT.

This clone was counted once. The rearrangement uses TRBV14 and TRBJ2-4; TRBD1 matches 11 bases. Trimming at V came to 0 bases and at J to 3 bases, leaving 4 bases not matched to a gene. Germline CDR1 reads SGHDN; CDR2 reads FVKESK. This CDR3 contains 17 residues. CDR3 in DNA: TGTGCCAGCAGCCAAGATGGGACAGGGGGGATCAAAAACATTCAGTACTTC. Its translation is CASSQDGTGGIKNIQYF.

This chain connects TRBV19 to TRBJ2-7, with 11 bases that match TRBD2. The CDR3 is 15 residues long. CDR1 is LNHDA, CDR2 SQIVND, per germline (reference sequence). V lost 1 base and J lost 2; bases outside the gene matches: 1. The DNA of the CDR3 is TGTGCCAGTAGTATAGGACTAGCGGGAACCTACGAGCAGTACTTC. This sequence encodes CASSIGLAGTYEQYF.

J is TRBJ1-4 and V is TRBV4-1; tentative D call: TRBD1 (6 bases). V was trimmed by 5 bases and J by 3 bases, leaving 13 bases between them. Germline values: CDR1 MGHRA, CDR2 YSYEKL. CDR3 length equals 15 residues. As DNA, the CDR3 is TGCGCCAGCAGCTCACCACAGGGATCTAATGAAAAACTGTTTTTT. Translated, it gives CASSSPQGSNEKLFF.

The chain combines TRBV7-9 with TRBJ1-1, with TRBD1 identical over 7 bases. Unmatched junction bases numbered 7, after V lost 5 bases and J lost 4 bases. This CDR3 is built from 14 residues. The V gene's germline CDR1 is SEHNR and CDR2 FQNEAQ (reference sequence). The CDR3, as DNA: TGTGCCAGCAGCCGACAGGGATCGGGCACTGAAGCTTTCTTT. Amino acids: CASSRQGSGTEAFF.